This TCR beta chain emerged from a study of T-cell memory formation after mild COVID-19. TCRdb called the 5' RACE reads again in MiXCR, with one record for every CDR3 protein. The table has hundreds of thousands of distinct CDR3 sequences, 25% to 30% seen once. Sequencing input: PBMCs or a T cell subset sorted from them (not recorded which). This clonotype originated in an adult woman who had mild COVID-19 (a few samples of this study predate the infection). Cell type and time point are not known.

CDR3 coding DNA: TGTGCCAGCAGCCCAGGGACAACCGGAGATGAAAAACTGTTTTTT. It translates to CASSPGTTGDEKLFF. The chain combines TRBV7-9 with TRBJ1-4, with TRBD1 as a possible D gene (6 bases). The length of the CDR3 is 15 residues. Per germline, CDR1 SEHNR and CDR2 FQNEAQ (reference sequence). Deletions cut 5 bases from V and 6 bases from J, with 16 bases between.